This T cell receptor (beta chain) was captured in a study of cytomegalovirus exposure and HLA in healthy donors. Primers included in the PCR were 60 Vbeta and 13 Jbeta primers. Profiling relied on immunoSEQ multiplex PCR, and the TCRdb table lists in-frame clones only, not all of them. The data hold fewer than 150,000 clones, with over 60% observed a single time. Details on this clone: Antigen specificity is unknown.

The study, taken as a whole, reports: Analysis was performed later, and it showed HLA-associated TCR beta chains to be more clonally expanded than equally common others. Researchers catalogued around 150 TCR beta chains as cytomegalovirus-associated. Exclusion as indistinguishable affected some V segments, including TRBV6-2 and TRBV6-3.

Germline loops: CDR1 SGHRS, CDR2 YFSETQ. The CDR3 is 12 residues long. V was clipped by 1 base and J by 6 bases, with 8 bases between them. The V and J genes are TRBV5-1 and TRBJ2-7; perhaps TRBD1 as D (5 bases). This TCR was recovered from a man aged 35 to 55 in good health and CMV-seropositive. What was sequenced was PBMCs. CDR3 sequence (DNA): TGCGCCAGCAGCTTGATGGGGCCCGAGCAGTACTTC. It encodes CASSLMGPEQYF.